This passage covers 23 T cell receptor beta chains from one sample sequenced in a study of neurological immune-mediated disorders. Using its own MiXCR run on the 5' RACE reads, TCRdb lists one record per CDR3 protein. This table holds tens of thousands of distinct CDR3 sequences, more than 4% found once. The sequencing sample was made of PBMCs. The receptors originated from a man in his fifties with multiple sclerosis.

In this sample, this clonotype turned up many times. CDR3 sequence: CASSLGGANEQFF. The CDR3 DNA follows: TGCGCCAGCAGCTTGGGGGGGGCCAATGAGCAGTTCTTC. This chain uses TRBV5-1 with TRBJ2-1, with D perhaps assigned TRBD1 or TRBD2 (6 bases each). The germline V and J ends were trimmed by 0 bases and 6 bases, with 7 bases remaining between them. Germline V gene lookup returns CDR1 SGHRS and CDR2 YFSETQ. This CDR3 comprises 13 residues.

This clonotype was counted at least ten times. This chain joins TRBV11-2 and TRBJ2-1; tentatively, D is TRBD2 (5 bases). The CDR3 is made up of 12 amino acids. The V end lost 4 bases, the J end lost 9 bases, and 10 bases lay between the germline ends. Germline V gene sequence: CDR1 SGHAT, CDR2 FQNNGV. Written as DNA, the CDR3 is TGTGCCAGCAGCTCCCCGGGGTTTGAGCAGTTCTTC. Encoded protein: CASSSPGFEQFF.

This clonotype was seen many times. The chain joins TRBV7-9 to TRBJ2-4; 9 bases match TRBD2. V lost 3 bases, J lost 4 bases, and 7 bases stayed unmatched. There are 16 residues in the CDR3. Germline CDR1 SEHNR, CDR2 FQNEAQ (reference sequence). The CDR3 is CASSLASGAIKNIQYF. Here the CDR3 DNA reads TGTGCCAGCAGCTTGGCTAGCGGGGCGATTAAAAACATTCAGTACTTC.

This rearrangement joins TRBV6-4 to TRBJ2-2; D call uncertain. The CDR3 spans 15 residues. CDR1 and CDR2 from the germline V gene are MRHNA and SNTAGT. V was trimmed by 2 bases and J by 7 bases, leaving 14 bases between them. In DNA, the CDR3 is TGTGCCAGCAGTGACACGGCCCGGGTTGTCGGGGAGCTGTTTTTT. This encodes CASSDTARVVGELFF.

This clonotype was found many times. This sequence joins TRBV20-1 and TRBJ1-1; no clear D gene. The germline V and J ends were trimmed by 6 bases and 4 bases, with 21 bases remaining between them. CDR3 length equals 15 residues. Germline CDR1 DFQATT, CDR2 SNEGSKA (reference sequence). DNA for the CDR3: TGCAGTGCAATCCAACTCGGGTCCACGGGCACTGAAGCTTTCTTT. It is translated as CSAIQLGSTGTEAFF.

V is TRBV29-1 and J is TRBJ2-1; the D gene is possibly TRBD2 (6 bases). Germline V CDR1 and CDR2: SQVTM, ANQGSEA. V was pared by 1 base and J by 4 bases, with 14 bases between. The CDR3 has 15 amino acids. In DNA form, the CDR3 reads TGCAGCGTTGAAGGAGCCGAGCGGGCTTACAATGAGCAGTTCTTC. Protein product: CSVEGAERAYNEQFF.

This clonotype has only a few counts. This may stem from a read error, because a much larger clone lies one nucleotide away. CDR3 DNA: TGCGCCAGCAGCTTGGAACCAACTAGCGGGGGAACCACAGATACGCAGTATTTT. Encoded protein: CASSLEPTSGGTTDTQYF. The rearrangement links TRBV5-1 to TRBJ2-3, with 11 nucleotides matching TRBD2. Germline V gene data show CDR1 as SGHRS and CDR2 as YFSETQ. The CDR3 extends over 18 amino acids. V was clipped by 0 bases and J by 2 bases; unmatched bases: 8.

This clonotype was seen repeatedly, ten times or more. The genes are TRBV20-1 and TRBJ1-6; D is possibly TRBD1 (6 bases). This CDR3 comprises 16 residues. CDR1 and CDR2 from the germline V gene are DFQATT and SNEGSKA (reference sequence). V dropped 0 bases and J dropped 8 bases, with 17 bases sitting between them. The CDR3 spells CSARDLGGLYDSPLHF. CDR3 sequence (DNA): TGCAGTGCTAGAGATCTCGGGGGGCTTTACGATTCACCCCTCCACTTT.

The table lists this clonotype with many counts. The V gene is TRBV20-1, the J gene TRBJ1-2; D is ambiguous. Trimming removed 6 bases at V and 4 bases at J, with 15 bases between. CDR1 DFQATT and CDR2 SNEGSKA come from the germline V gene (reference sequence). This CDR3 is built from 13 residues. The CDR3 loop reads CSAPTRSVYGYTF. CDR3 nucleotide sequence: TGCAGTGCCCCGACAAGGTCGGTCTATGGCTACACCTTC.

V usage is TRBV28 and J usage is TRBJ1-2, with TRBD1 as a possible D gene (5 bases). V was cut by 3 bases and J by 4 bases, with 9 bases left in between. CDR1 and CDR2 from the germline V gene are MDHEN and SYDVKM. This CDR3 is 13 amino acids long. The CDR3, as DNA: TGTGCCAGCAGTTTGCAGGGCACCTATGGCTACACCTTC. It specifies CASSLQGTYGYTF.

Many counts were recorded for this clonotype. V gene TRBV29-1 combines with J gene TRBJ1-4; 9 bases agree with TRBD1. CDR3 length equals 12 residues. Germline CDR1 SQVTM, CDR2 ANQGSEA. V trimming: 4 bases; J trimming: 6 bases; junction bases outside the gene matches: 0. The CDR3 sequence: CSVGTGDEKLFF. In DNA form, the CDR3 reads TGCAGCGTTGGGACAGGGGATGAAAAACTGTTTTTT.

This clonotype was seen only a few times. This may arise from a read error, as a much more abundant clone is one base away. The rearrangement uses TRBV10-3 and TRBJ1-1; no reliable D call. V was trimmed by 4 bases and J by 3 bases, leaving 9 bases between them. CDR1 is ENHRY, CDR2 SYGVKD, per germline. CDR3 length: 13 residues. CDR3 sequence reads: CAISGKVDTEAFF. CDR3 DNA: TGTGCCATCAGTGGAAAGGTGGACACTGAAGCTTTCTTT.

This clonotype was detected many times. V gene TRBV2 combines with J gene TRBJ2-3; 8 positions agree with TRBD2. Looked up from germline, CDR1 is SNHLY and CDR2 is FYNNEI. The J segment lost 4 bases and the V segment lost 6 bases, leaving 12 bases of the junction unmatched. CDR3 length: 16 residues. CDR3 nucleotide sequence: TGTGCCAGCAGAATCCCGGGTCTAGCGGGCGCAGATACGCAGTATTTT. Amino acid sequence: CASRIPGLAGADTQYF.

This clonotype was observed many times. This chain links TRBV29-1 with TRBJ2-3; TRBD1 is a possible D gene (5 bases). The CDR3 has 13 residues. Germline values: CDR1 SQVTM, CDR2 ANQGSEA. V was trimmed by 7 bases and J by 3 bases, leaving 14 bases between them. Here the CDR3 reads CSAPGLGTDTQYF. The DNA for the CDR3 is TGCAGCGCCCCAGGGTTGGGTACAGATACGCAGTATTTT.

There are many counts of this clonotype. The chain uses TRBV29-1 and TRBJ2-7; maybe TRBD2 (7 bases). Germline assignment: CDR1 SQVTM and CDR2 ANQGSEA. CDR3 length equals 14 residues. Trimming left V 6 bases short and J 5 bases short, with 20 bases between. This chain's CDR3 is CSVRGGLVENEQYF. CDR3 DNA: TGCAGCGTGAGGGGGGGCCTCGTAGAAAACGAGCAGTACTTC.

This clonotype has a count of ten or more. The rearrangement links TRBV28 to TRBJ1-1, with D maybe TRBD1 (5 bases). Trimming cost V 7 bases and J 0 bases, with 9 bases left between them. Germline loops: CDR1 MDHEN, CDR2 SYDVKM. The CDR3 has 13 residues. CDR3 amino acids: CASIGGMNTEAFF. DNA for the CDR3: TGTGCCAGCATCGGGGGGATGAACACTGAAGCTTTCTTT.

This clonotype has ten or more counts. The rearrangement uses TRBV6-1 and TRBJ1-4; weak D call: TRBD1 (5 bases). The V end lost 1 base, the J end lost 7 bases, and 10 bases lay between the germline ends. The CDR3 contains 14 residues. Per the germline V gene, CDR1 is MNHNS and CDR2 is SASEGT. CDR3 loop: CASSEDWGSEKLFF. Written as DNA, the CDR3 is TGTGCCAGCAGTGAAGATTGGGGGAGTGAAAAACTGTTTTTT.

The table lists this clonotype with many counts. A much larger clone differs by one base, so this may be a read error. CDR3 sequence reads: CASSTPYNEQFF. The CDR3 bases are TGTGCCAGCAGTACTCCCTACAATGAGCAGTTCTTC. The chain couples TRBV28 to TRBJ2-1; D ambiguous. The CDR3 has 12 residues. Trimming took 5 bases from V and 2 from J, leaving 4 bases between them. Germline V gene lookup returns CDR1 MDHEN and CDR2 SYDVKM.

This chain connects TRBV10-1 to TRBJ1-1; D call uncertain. Trimming took off 3 bases at V and 1 base at J, with 6 bases between the two ends. The CDR3 has 13 amino acids. CDR1 and CDR2 from the germline V gene are WNHNN and SYGVQD (reference sequence). DNA for the CDR3: TGCGCCAGCAGTGAAGGGTGGAACACTGAAGCTTTCTTT. Protein product: CASSEGWNTEAFF.

Many counts were recorded for this clonotype. The chain combines TRBV7-9 with TRBJ2-1; D gene uncertain. The germline gives CDR1 SEHNR, CDR2 FQNEAQ (reference sequence). The ends were cut back, 2 bases at V and 4 bases at J, with 6 bases in the middle. This CDR3 region has 13 residues. The CDR3 nucleotides are TGTGCCAGCAGCTTATTAGGGTACAATGAGCAGTTCTTC. It translates to CASSLLGYNEQFF.

This clonotype was detected ten times or more. The V gene is TRBV28, the J gene TRBJ2-1, with D perhaps TRBD1 or TRBD2 (5 bases each). The V end was cut by 6 bases, the J end by 12 bases, with 12 bases between. This CDR3 has 11 amino acids. CDR1 and CDR2 (germline): MDHEN, SYDVKM. CDR3 sequence reads: CASRALGGQFF. DNA for the CDR3: TGTGCCAGCAGAGCCCTTGGGGGGCAGTTCTTC.

This clonotype was counted ten times or more. This sequence joins TRBV20-1 and TRBJ2-3; D may match TRBD1 or TRBD2 (5 bases each). V was pared by 7 bases and J by 14 bases, with 19 bases between. The CDR3 loop spans 11 amino acids. CDR1 and CDR2 (germline): DFQATT, SNEGSKA (reference sequence). This chain's CDR3 is CSVPIGARRYF. CDR3 in DNA: TGCAGTGTCCCAATCGGGGCCCGACGGTATTTT.

This clonotype came up many times. The V call is TRBV5-1, the J call TRBJ2-4; D might be TRBD1 or TRBD2, each matching 6 bases. With 0 bases removed from V and 8 bases from J, the gap between germline ends came to 21 bases. CDR3 length: 17 residues. Per the germline V gene, CDR1 is SGHRS and CDR2 is YFSETQ. CDR3 nucleotides: TGCGCCAGCAGCTTGGAAGGAGGGGGAACCCTCGGGGACATTCAGTACTTC. It encodes CASSLEGGGTLGDIQYF.